This T cell receptor beta chain was obtained from a study of human CD8 memory T cell subsets. TCR beta was sequenced from UMI-tagged 5' RACE libraries. TCRdb reanalyzed the 5' RACE reads, giving one entry per CDR3 protein sequence and no DNA. Its clone listing holds roughly 12,000 distinct CDR3 sequences. The CDR3 runs to 17 residues. The germline V gene has CDR1 LGHNA and CDR2 YSLEER. The PBMC were obtained by density gradient separation from buffy coats of healthy donors. The receptor was derived from a human donor in good health. Sequencing input: CD8+ T cells from PBMCs. The chain couples TRBV4-3 to TRBJ2-7; TCRdb returns TRBD2, unconfirmable since there is no DNA. The CDR3 sequence is CASSQGLGSGSFYEQYF.